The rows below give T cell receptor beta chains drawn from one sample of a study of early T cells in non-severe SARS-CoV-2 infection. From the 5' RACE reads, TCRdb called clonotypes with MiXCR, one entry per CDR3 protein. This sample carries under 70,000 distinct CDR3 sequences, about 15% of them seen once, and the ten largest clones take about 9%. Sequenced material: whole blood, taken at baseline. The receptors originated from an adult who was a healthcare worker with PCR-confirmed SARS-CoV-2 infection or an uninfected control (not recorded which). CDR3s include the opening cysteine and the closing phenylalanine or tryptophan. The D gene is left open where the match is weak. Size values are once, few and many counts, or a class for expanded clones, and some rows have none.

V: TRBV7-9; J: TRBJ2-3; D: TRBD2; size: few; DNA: TGTGCCACGACTCGGGAGGGTAGCACAGATACGCAGTATTTT; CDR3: CATTREGSTDTQYF
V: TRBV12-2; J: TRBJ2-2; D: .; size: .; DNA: TGTGCAAGTCGCCCCGGGACAGACCCTTCCGCGAACACCGGGGAGCTGTTTTTT; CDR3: CASRPGTDPSANTGELFF
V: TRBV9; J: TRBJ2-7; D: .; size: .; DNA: TGTGCCAGCAGCGTAGATGGCGGGACCTTCTACGAGCAGTACTTC; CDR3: CASSVDGGTFYEQYF
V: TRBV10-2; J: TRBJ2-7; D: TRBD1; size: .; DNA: TGCGCCAGCGGGAAGGGGACAGGGGGCTACGAGCAGTACTTC; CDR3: CASGKGTGGYEQYF
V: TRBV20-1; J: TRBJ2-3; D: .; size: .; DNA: TGCAGTGCTAGAGATTCCGGGGGATTGGATACGCAGTATTTT; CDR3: CSARDSGGLDTQYF
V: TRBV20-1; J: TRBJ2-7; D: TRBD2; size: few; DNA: TGCAGTGCTAAAGCTACCCCCGGGACTAGCGGGGGGGGCTACGAGCAGTACTTC; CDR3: CSAKATPGTSGGGYEQYF
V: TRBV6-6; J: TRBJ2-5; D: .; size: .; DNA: TGTGCCAGCAGCCGACAGACGTCAGCGTACCAAGAGACCCAGTACTTC; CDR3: CASSRQTSAYQETQYF
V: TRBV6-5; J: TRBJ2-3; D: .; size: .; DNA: TGTGCCAGCAGTTACTCACAGGGAACAGATACGCAGTATTTT; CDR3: CASSYSQGTDTQYF
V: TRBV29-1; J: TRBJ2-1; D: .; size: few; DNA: TGCAGCGTTGAAGATCTGTCACGGAATGAGCAGTTCTTC; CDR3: CSVEDLSRNEQFF
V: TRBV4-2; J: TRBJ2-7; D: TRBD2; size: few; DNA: TGTGCCAGCAGCCGGGGGGGAAGTTCCTACGAGCAGTACTTC; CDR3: CASSRGGSSYEQYF
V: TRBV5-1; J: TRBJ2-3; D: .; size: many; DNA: TGCGCCAGCAGCTCGGAGAGCACAGATACGCAGTATTTT; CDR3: CASSSESTDTQYF
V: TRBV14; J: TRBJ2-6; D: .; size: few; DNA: TGTGCCAGCAGCAAGGGGAGCTCTGGGGCCAACGTCCTGACTTTC; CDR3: CASSKGSSGANVLTF
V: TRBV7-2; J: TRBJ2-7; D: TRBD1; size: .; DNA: TGTGCCAGCAGCTTAGGTCCACCGGGACAGAGCTACGAGCAGTACTTC; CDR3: CASSLGPPGQSYEQYF
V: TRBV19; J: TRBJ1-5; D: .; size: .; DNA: TGTGCCAGTACAGCAGGGCATAGCAATCAGCCCCAGCATTTT; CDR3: CASTAGHSNQPQHF
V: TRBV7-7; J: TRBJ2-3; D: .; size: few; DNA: TGTGCCAGCAGCTTGGGGCGCACAGATACGCAGTATTTT; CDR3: CASSLGRTDTQYF
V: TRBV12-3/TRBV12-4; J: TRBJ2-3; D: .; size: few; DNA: TGTGCCAGCAGTTTCTCTAGCGACGCCACAGATACGCAGTATTTT; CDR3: CASSFSSDATDTQYF
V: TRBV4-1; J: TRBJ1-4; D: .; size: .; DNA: TGCGCCAGCAGCCAAACCGGGACTGATCAACTGTTTTTT; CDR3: CASSQTGTDQLFF
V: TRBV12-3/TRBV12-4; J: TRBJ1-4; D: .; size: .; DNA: TGTGCCAGCAGCTGGACGGTCACAACTAATGAAAAACTGTTTTTT; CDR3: CASSWTVTTNEKLFF
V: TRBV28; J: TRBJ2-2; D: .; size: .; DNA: TGTGCCAGCAGTCCATCCACCGGGGAGCTGTTTTTT; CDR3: CASSPSTGELFF
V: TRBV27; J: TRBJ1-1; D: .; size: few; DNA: TGTGCCAGCAGTTTAAGGGACGGGGGGCGAGCTTTCTTT; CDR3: CASSLRDGGRAFF
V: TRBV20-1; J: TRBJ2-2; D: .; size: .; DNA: TGCAGTGCTGAGCGATCCCACACCGGGGAGCTGTTTTTT; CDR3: CSAERSHTGELFF
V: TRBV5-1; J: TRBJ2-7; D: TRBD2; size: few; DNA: TGCGCCAGCAGCCGAGGACTAGACCTGTTAAACGAGCAGTACTTC; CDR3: CASSRGLDLLNEQYF
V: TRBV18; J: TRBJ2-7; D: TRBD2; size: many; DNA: TGTGCCAGCTCACCAAGGATAGCGGGGGCTCCTGGCGAGCAGTACTTC; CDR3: CASSPRIAGAPGEQYF
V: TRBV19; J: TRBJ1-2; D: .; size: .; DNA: TGTGCCAGTAGTAATACAGATAGTCTATCGGGCGGCTACACCTTC; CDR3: CASSNTDSLSGGYTF
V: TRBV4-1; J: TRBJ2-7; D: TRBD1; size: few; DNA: TGCGCCAGCAGCCCCGACAGGGCTCGCTCCTACGAGCAGTACTTC; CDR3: CASSPDRARSYEQYF
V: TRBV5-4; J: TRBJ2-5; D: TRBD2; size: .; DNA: TGCGCCAGCAGCCTGGGGGGGACTCAGGAGACCCAGTACTTC; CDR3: CASSLGGTQETQYF
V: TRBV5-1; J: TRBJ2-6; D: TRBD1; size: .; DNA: TGCGCCAGCAGCTTAGGGACAGGGAGGACCAACGTCCTGACTTTC; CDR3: CASSLGTGRTNVLTF
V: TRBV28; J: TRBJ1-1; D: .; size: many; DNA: TGTGCCAGCAGTTCCCTCGACTCCTCCGGAGCTTTCTTT; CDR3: CASSSLDSSGAFF
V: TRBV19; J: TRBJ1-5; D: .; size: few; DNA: TGTGCCAGTAGTGGCCGGGACAACAATCAGCCCCAGCATTTT; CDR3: CASSGRDNNQPQHF
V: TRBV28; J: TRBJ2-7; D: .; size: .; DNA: TGTGCCAGCAGTCCCAGGGAAGACTACGAGCAGTACTTC; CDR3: CASSPREDYEQYF
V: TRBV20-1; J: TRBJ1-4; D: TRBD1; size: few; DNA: TGCAGTGCTGAGGGACAGCCAGTAAATGAAAAACTGTTTTTT; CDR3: CSAEGQPVNEKLFF
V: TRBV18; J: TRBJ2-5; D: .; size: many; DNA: TGTGCCAGCTCACCCCCTCAAGAGACCCAGTACTTC; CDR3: CASSPPQETQYF
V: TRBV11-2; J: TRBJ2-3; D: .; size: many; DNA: TGTGCCAGCAGCTTAGCCGCTCACAGTCGTTACACAGATACGCAGTATTTT; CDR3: CASSLAAHSRYTDTQYF
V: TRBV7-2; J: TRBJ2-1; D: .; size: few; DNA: TGTGCCAGCAGCCCGACAGTGAGCTCCTACAATGAGCAGTTCTTC; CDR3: CASSPTVSSYNEQFF
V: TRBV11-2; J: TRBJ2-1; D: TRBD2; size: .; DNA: TGTGCCAGCAGCTCCACGACTAGCGGGAGTTACAATGAGCAGTTCTTC; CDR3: CASSSTTSGSYNEQFF
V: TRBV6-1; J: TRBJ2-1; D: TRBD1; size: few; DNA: TGTGCCAGCGGCCGGGACAGGTCGGCCTATGAGCAGTTCTTC; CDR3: CASGRDRSAYEQFF
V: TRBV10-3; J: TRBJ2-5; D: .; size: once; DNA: TGTGCCATCAGTAATGCGAAAGAGACCCAGTACTTC; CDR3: CAISNAKETQYF
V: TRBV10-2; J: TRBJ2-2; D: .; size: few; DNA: TGCGCCAGCGGGGCGGGAAAGGCGAACACCGGGGAGCTGTTTTTT; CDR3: CASGAGKANTGELFF
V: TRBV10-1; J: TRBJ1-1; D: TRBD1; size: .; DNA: TGCGCCAGCAGCTTTGGGACAGGGAATACTGAAGCTTTCTTT; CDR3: CASSFGTGNTEAFF
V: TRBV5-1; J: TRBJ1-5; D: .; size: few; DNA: TGCGCCAGCAGCCGTGGACCGAAACAGCCCCAGCATTTT; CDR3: CASSRGPKQPQHF
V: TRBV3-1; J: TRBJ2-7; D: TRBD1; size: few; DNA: TGTGCCAGCAGCCCAGGGACAGCCTACTCCTACGAGCAGTACTTC; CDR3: CASSPGTAYSYEQYF
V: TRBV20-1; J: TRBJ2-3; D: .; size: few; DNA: TGCAGTGCTAGATGGGAGAGATCAGATACGCAGTATTTT; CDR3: CSARWERSDTQYF
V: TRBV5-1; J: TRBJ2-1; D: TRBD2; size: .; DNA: TGCGCCAGCAGCTCGAGCGGGAGTTCCTACAATGAGCAGTTCTTC; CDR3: CASSSSGSSYNEQFF
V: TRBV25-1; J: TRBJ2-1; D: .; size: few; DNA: TGTGCCAGCACCTTATCCTCTCGAGGCAGGGGTGATGAGCAGTTCTTC; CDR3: CASTLSSRGRGDEQFF
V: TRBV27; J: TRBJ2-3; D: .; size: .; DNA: TGTGCCAGTATCCCTTTGGGGGACACAGATACGCAGTATTTT; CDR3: CASIPLGDTDTQYF
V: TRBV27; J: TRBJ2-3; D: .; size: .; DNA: TGTGCCAGCAGTTTATCCCCCGCCACAGATACGCAGTATTTT; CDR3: CASSLSPATDTQYF
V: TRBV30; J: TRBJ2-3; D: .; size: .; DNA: TGTGCCTGGAGCGGCAGAGGGGCAGACACAGATACGCAGTATTTT; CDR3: CAWSGRGADTDTQYF
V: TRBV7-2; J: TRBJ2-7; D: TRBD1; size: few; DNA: TGTGCCAGCAGCTTGCAAACAGGGGTTGAGCAGTACTTC; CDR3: CASSLQTGVEQYF
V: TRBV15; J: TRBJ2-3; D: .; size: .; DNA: TGTGCCACCAGCAGCAGGGTCCCAGATACGCAGTATTTT; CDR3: CATSSRVPDTQYF
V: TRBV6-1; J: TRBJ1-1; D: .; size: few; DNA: TGTGCCGTCCGCTGGGGCAGGAACACTGAAGCTTTCTTT; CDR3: CAVRWGRNTEAFF
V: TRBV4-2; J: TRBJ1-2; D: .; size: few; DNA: TGTGCCAGCAGCCAAGAAGTTCGGGGTAGATCGAGCTATGGCTACACCTTC; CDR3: CASSQEVRGRSSYGYTF
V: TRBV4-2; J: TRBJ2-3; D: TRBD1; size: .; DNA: TGTGCCAGCAGCCAAGATCAAACAGGGGGCACAGATACGCAGTATTTT; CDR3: CASSQDQTGGTDTQYF